The rows below give T cell receptor beta chains drawn from one sample of a study of T cell repertoires in cytomegalovirus infection. TCRdb reprocessed the reads with MiXCR, giving one entry per CDR3 protein. The sample contains approximately 990,000 distinct CDR3 sequences, about 33% of which appear only once. What these receptors recognize is not known. This specimen was cultured CD8+ T cells from PBMCs, taken from culture after CMV antigen stimulation. The receptor source for this set is a human donor in good health (CMV status not recorded). Some clones in this sample may be carry-over from other donors' samples. CDR3s include the opening cysteine and the closing phenylalanine or tryptophan. The D gene is left open where the match is weak. Some rows have no size entry. The others give once, few or many, or a class for an expanded clone.

clone_size d_call j_call v_call cdr3_nt cdr3_aa
few TRBD2 TRBJ2-3 TRBV7-9 TGTGCCAGCAGCTTAAGGACTAGCGGGGGGGCTGGCACAGATACGCAGTATTTT CASSLRTSGGAGTDTQYF
- TRBD1 TRBJ1-5 TRBV23-1 TGCGCCAGCAGTCAATTACCCGACAGGGCTTTTGACCTTAGCAATCAGCCCCAGCATTTT CASSQLPDRAFDLSNQPQHF
- - TRBJ1-1 TRBV7-2 TGTGCCAGCAGCTTAGCCCCTTCCGGACGGCCTGAAGCTTTCTTT CASSLAPSGRPEAFF
- - TRBJ1-1 TRBV5-1 TGCGCCAGCAGCTTGGATCCAGGGAGCCTTGTCGCTGAAGCTTTCTTT CASSLDPGSLVAEAFF
- TRBD2 TRBJ2-1 TRBV27 TGTGCCAGCAGTTTACTAGCGGGGATTAGGGCGTTGGGTGAGCAGTTCTTC CASSLLAGIRALGEQFF
few - TRBJ2-3 TRBV14 TGTGCCAGCAGCCGGGCAAGAATCACAGATACGCAGTATTTT CASSRARITDTQYF
few - TRBJ2-1 TRBV5-6 TGTGCCAGCGGCTCCTGGGCCCAGACATACAATGAGCAGTTCTTC CASGSWAQTYNEQFF
- TRBD2 TRBJ2-3 TRBV7-6 TGTGCCAGCAGCGGTGGCGGGGGAGATACGCAGTATTTT CASSGGGGDTQYF
- TRBD1 TRBJ1-5 TRBV5-4 TGTGCCAGCAGCGCGGACAGGAGCAATCAGCCCCAGCATTTT CASSADRSNQPQHF
- TRBD1 TRBJ2-3 TRBV6-1 TGTGCCAGCAGTGAGGGGACAGGTTCCACAGATACGCAGTATTTT CASSEGTGSTDTQYF
few - TRBJ2-3 TRBV6-1 TGTGCCAGCAGTGAAGCGCTTAGGGGAACGCAGTATTTT CASSEALRGTQYF
many TRBD2 TRBJ2-1 TRBV7-8 TGTGCCAGCAGCATATGGACTAGCGGATCCTACAATGAGCAGTTCTTC CASSIWTSGSYNEQFF
- TRBD1 TRBJ2-7 TRBV5-1 TGCGCCAGCAGATCAGGGGGCGAGTTGGGGGAGCAGTACTTC CASRSGGELGEQYF
few TRBD2 TRBJ2-5 TRBV19 TGTGCCAGTGCTAGCGGTTCCCGGGAGACCCAGTACTTC CASASGSRETQYF
few - TRBJ1-5 TRBV4-2 TGTGCCAGCAGCCACCCAGCCCGTCGAGGGAAGGACAATCAGCCCCAGCATTTT CASSHPARRGKDNQPQHF
many - TRBJ1-6 TRBV7-9 TGTGCCAGCAGCTTAGTCGTTACCGTCGCCCATTCACCCCTCCACTTT CASSLVVTVAHSPLHF
- - TRBJ2-3 TRBV24-1 TGTGCCACCAGTGAATCGGTAGCAGGCACAGATACGCAGTATTTT CATSESVAGTDTQYF
- TRBD2 TRBJ2-1 TRBV10-2 TGCGCCAGCAGGACTAGCGGGGGGGACGGCAATGAGCAGTTCTTC CASRTSGGDGNEQFF
many - TRBJ1-5 TRBV4-3 TGCGCCAGCAGCCCAAGCCATTTGGGCAATCAGCCCCAGCATTTT CASSPSHLGNQPQHF
many TRBD1 TRBJ1-5 TRBV7-8 TGTGCCAGCAGCTTGTTGGGACAGGAGAGTAATCAACCCCAGCATTTT CASSLLGQESNQPQHF
few - TRBJ1-3 TRBV7-8 TGTGCCAGCAGCCTCCGGAGGTGGGGTAACGGAAACACCATATATTTT CASSLRRWGNGNTIYF
- - TRBJ1-1 TRBV5-6 TGTGCCAGCAGCTTGGTAGGCAGGAAGGACACTGAAGCTTTCTTT CASSLVGRKDTEAFF